This T cell receptor beta chain was recovered during a study of blood T cells in healthy people across ages. The use of a sample-barcoded 5' primer and a J-beta primer mix characterized a second PCR of roughly 6 to 11 cycles. Samples each returned at least 2.5 million CDR3-containing paired-end reads. TCRdb re-derived calls from the 5' RACE reads in MiXCR, one entry per CDR3 protein. The sample holds over 600,000 distinct CDR3 sequences, more than 50% seen once. Comment on this clonotype: The antigen is unknown.

Study-wide points: Across samples, TCR beta diversity tracked strongly with naive T cell percentage. There were more naive CD4+ cells and higher diversity in long-lived donors than in aged donors.

This CDR3 is built from 16 residues. Trimming cost V 5 bases and J 3 bases, with 17 bases left between them. Germline assignment: CDR1 SGHTA and CDR2 FQGTGA. Every sample yielded at least 6.5 million isolated PBMCs. The V call is TRBV7-3, the J call TRBJ2-1; weak D call: TRBD2 (7 bases). Input material: blood. This TCR was recovered from a man aged 35-49 years in good health. CDR3: CASSAKGGSIYNEQFF. The CDR3 nucleotides read TGTGCCAGCAGCGCCAAGGGGGGGTCTATCTACAATGAGCAGTTCTTC.